This T cell receptor (beta chain) is drawn from a study of blood T cell repertoires in COVID-19. V was clipped by 4 bases and J by 4 bases, with 11 bases between them. This CDR3 contains 14 residues. Looked up from germline, CDR1 is SEHNR and CDR2 is FQNEAQ (reference sequence). In the authors' workflow: Nucleated cell number was recorded as an estimate derived from reference gene primer amplification. TCRdb's table, derived via immunoSEQ multiplex PCR, lists solely in-frame clones and lacks some. That table supplies the V and J calls and clone size; D and trimming were determined from the DNA. The data show around 180,000 clones, roughly nine tenths seen once.

The chain combines TRBV7-9 with TRBJ2-1, with a possible D match to TRBD1 (6 bases). The TCR was taken from a man between 65 and 80 years old with active or convalescent COVID-19. Sequencing was done on a sample of peripheral blood. The CDR3 region has the DNA TGTGCCAGCAGCTCGGACAGAGCGTACAATGAGCAGTTCTTC. This codes for CASSSDRAYNEQFF.